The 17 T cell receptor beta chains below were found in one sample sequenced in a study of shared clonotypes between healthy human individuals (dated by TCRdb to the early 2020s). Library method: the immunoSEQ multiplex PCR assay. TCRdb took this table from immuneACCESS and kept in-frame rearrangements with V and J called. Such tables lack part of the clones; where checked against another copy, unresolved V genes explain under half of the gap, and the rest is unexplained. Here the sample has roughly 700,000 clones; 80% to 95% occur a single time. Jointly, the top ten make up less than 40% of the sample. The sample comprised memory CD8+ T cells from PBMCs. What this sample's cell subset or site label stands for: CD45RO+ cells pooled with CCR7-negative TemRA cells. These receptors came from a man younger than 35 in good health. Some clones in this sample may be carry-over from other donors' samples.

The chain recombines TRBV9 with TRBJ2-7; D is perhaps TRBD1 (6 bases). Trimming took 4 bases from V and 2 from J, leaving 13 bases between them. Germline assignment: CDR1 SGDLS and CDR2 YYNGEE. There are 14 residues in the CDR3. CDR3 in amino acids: CASSPRTDTYEQYF. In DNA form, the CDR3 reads TGTGCCAGCAGCCCCCGGACAGATACCTACGAGCAGTACTTC.

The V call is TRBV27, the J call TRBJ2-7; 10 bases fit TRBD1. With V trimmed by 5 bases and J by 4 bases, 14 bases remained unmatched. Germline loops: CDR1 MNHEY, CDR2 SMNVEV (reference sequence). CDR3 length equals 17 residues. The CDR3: CASSTAPGTGAFYEQYF. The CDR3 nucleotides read TGTGCCAGCAGTACCGCCCCCGGGACAGGGGCCTTTTACGAGCAGTACTTC.

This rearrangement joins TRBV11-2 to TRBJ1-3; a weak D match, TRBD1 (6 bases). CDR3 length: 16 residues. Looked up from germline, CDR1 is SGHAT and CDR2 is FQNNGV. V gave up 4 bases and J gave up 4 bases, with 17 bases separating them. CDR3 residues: CASSSPRGAAGNTIYF. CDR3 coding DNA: TGTGCCAGCAGCTCCCCCCGGGGGGCGGCGGGAAACACCATATATTTT.

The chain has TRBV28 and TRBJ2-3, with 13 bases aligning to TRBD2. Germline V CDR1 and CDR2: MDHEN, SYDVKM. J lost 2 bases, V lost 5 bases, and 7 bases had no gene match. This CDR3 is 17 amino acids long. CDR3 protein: CASSRTSGRPFTDTQYF. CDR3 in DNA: TGTGCCAGCAGTCGGACTAGCGGGAGACCCTTCACAGATACGCAGTATTTT.

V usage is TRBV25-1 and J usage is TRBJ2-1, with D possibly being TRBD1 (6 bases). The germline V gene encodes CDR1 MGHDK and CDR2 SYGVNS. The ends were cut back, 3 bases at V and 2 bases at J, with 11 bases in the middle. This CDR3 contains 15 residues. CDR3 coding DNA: TGTGCCAGCAGTGACTACGGGACACCCTACAATGAGCAGTTCTTC. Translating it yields CASSDYGTPYNEQFF.

CDR3 in amino acids: CASSQPKNGRRNYGYTF. CDR3 nucleotides: TGCGCCAGCAGCCAACCCAAGAACGGACGACGAAACTATGGCTACACCTTC. This sequence joins TRBV4-1 and TRBJ1-2; D not resolved. Trimming removed 2 bases at V and 2 bases at J, with 18 bases between. The germline CDR1 and CDR2 sequences are MGHRA and YSYEKL. This CDR3 spans 17 amino acids.

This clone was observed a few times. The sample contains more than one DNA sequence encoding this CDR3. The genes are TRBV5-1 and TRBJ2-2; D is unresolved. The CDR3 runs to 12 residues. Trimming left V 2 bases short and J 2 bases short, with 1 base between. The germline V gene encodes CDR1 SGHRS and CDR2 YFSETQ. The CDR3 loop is CASSFNTGELFF. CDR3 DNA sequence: TGCGCCAGCAGCTTTAACACCGGGGAGCTGTTTTTT. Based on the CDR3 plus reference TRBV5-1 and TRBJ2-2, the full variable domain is KAGVTQTPRYLIKTRGQQVTLSCSPISGHRSVSWYQQTPGQGLQFLFEYFSETQRNKGNFPGRFSGRQFSNSRSEMNVSTLELGDSALYLCASSFNTGELFFGEGSRLTVL.

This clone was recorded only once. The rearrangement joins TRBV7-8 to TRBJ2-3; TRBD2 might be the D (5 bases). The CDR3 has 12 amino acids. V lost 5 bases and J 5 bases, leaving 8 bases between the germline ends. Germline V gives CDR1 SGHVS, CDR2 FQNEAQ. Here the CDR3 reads CASSGREDTQYF. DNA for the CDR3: TGTGCCAGCAGCGGCCGGGAAGATACGCAGTATTTT.

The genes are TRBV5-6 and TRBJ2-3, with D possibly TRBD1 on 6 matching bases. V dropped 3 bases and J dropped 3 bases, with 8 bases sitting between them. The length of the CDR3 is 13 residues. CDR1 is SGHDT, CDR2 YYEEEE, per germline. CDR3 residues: CASSSDRTDTQYF. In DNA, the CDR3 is TGTGCCAGCAGCTCCGACAGGACAGATACGCAGTATTTT. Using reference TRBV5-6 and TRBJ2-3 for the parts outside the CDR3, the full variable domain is DAGVTQSPTHLIKTRGQQVTLRCSPKSGHDTVSWYQQALGQGPQFIFQYYEEEERQRGNFPDRFSGHQFPNYSSELNVNALLLGDSALYLCASSSDRTDTQYFGPGTRLTVL.

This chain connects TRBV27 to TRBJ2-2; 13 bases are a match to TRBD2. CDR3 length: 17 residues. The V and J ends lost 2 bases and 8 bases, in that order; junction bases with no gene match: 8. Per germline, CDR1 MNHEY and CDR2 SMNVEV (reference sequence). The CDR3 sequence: CASSLLLAGGPEGELFF. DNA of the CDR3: TGTGCCAGCAGTTTACTACTAGCGGGAGGGCCCGAGGGGGAGCTGTTTTTT.

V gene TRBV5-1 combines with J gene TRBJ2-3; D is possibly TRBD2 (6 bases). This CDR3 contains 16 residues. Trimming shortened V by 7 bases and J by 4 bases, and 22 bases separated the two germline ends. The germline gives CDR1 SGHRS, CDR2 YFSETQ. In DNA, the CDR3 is TGCGCCAGCTCCTCGGGACTCTTCCGCACCGCAGATACGCAGTATTTT. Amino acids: CASSSGLFRTADTQYF. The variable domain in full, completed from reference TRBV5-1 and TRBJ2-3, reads KAGVTQTPRYLIKTRGQQVTLSCSPISGHRSVSWYQQTPGQGLQFLFEYFSETQRNKGNFPGRFSGRQFSNSRSEMNVSTLELGDSALYLCASSSGLFRTADTQYFGPGTRLTVL.

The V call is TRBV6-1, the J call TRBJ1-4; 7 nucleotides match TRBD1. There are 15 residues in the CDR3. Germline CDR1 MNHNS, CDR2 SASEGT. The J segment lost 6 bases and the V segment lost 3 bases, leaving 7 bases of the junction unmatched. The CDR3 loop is CASSEKTGSYEKLFF. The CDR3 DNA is TGTGCCAGCAGTGAGAAGACAGGGTCGTATGAAAAACTGTTTTTT.

CDR3 nucleotide sequence: TGTGCCAGCAGTGCCCGGACAGGGACTCACACTGAAGCTTTCTTT. This translates into CASSARTGTHTEAFF. The V and J genes are TRBV6-4 and TRBJ1-1, with 8 bases that match TRBD1. CDR1 is MRHNA, CDR2 SNTAGT, per germline. V gave up 4 bases and J gave up 3 bases; unmatched junction bases: 7. This CDR3 is 15 amino acids long.

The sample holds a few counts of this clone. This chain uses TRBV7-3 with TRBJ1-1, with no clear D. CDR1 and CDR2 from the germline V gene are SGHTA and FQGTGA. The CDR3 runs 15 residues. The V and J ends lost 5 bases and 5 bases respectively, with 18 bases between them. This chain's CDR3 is CASSPLAGFATEAFF. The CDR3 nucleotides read TGTGCCAGCAGCCCACTAGCGGGTTTTGCGACTGAAGCTTTCTTT.

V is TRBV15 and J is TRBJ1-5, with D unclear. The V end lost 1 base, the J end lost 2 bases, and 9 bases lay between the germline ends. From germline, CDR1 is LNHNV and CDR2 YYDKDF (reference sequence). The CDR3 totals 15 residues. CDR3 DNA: TGTGCCACCAGCAGAGCTGCACCGGGCAATCAGCCCCAGCATTTT. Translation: CATSRAAPGNQPQHF.

CDR3 protein: CASSYSGTGHGYTF. The CDR3 DNA is TGTGCCAGCAGTTACTCCGGGACAGGGCATGGCTACACCTTC. The chain recombines TRBV6-6 with TRBJ1-2, with 9 bases fitting TRBD1. Trimming removed 0 bases from V and 6 bases from J; junction bases left unmatched: 2. Germline values: CDR1 MNHNY, CDR2 SVGAGI (reference sequence). The length of the CDR3 is 14 residues.

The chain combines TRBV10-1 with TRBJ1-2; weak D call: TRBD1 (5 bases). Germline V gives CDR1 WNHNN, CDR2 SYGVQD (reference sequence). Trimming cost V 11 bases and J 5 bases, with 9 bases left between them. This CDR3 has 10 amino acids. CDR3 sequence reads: CAFGAYGYTF. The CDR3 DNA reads TGCGCCTTCGGGGCATATGGCTACACCTTC.